What follows describes a single TCR beta chain. Its target is unknown. The sample is drawn from a study of CD8+ T cells in alopecia areata. The wider study: In an open-label trial, patients got 5 to 10 mg tofacitinib twice daily.

The CDR3 length is 13 residues. Trimming cost V 3 bases and J 4 bases, with 11 bases left between them. Germline-derived CDR1 and CDR2 are SGHDT and YYEEEE. Following extraction, RNA underwent reverse transcription to cDNA, which served as the sequencing template. The repertoire was sequenced with immunoSEQ multiplex PCR; TCRdb's copy has only in-frame clones and lacks some. The sample lists about 180,000 clones, around 49% seen once, with around 10% in the top ten. Treatment given: oral pan-JAK inhibitor, 5-10 mg twice daily. Study outcomes and limitations: Among the 100 top clones, expanded CD8+ clones, like scalp clonality, were significantly decreased by tofacitinib.

The genes are TRBV5-6 and TRBJ2-7; no clear D gene. The sequenced sample was CD8+ T cells sorted from blood, obtained around week 52, from a patient treated with tofacitinib. This TCR derives from a human donor with alopecia areata. The CDR3, as DNA: TGTGCCAGCAGCTCGCCTCTCCTTTACGAGCAGTACTTC. It codes for CASSSPLLYEQYF.